Described below is a single T cell receptor (beta chain) sequence and its context. Its antigen is currently unknown. An equimolar mix of two oligonucleotides served as the beta constant-region primer for TRBC1 and TRBC2. Four rounds of PCR amplified the ligated cDNA using nested alpha and beta constant-region primers plus SP2. TCRdb reprocessed the UMI-ligation and nested PCR reads with MiXCR, giving one entry per CDR3 protein. This sample has more than 120,000 distinct CDR3 sequences, with approximately 20% found just once. The data belong to a study of naive and memory T cell subsets. The V and J ends lost 0 bases and 0 bases, in that order; junction bases with no gene match: 7. CDR3 size: 18 residues. Germline loops: CDR1 LNHNV, CDR2 YYDKDF (reference sequence). Findings of the study overall: Possibly reflecting memory cells re-expressing CD45RA, a few larger clonotypes occurred in naive repertoires, especially CD8.

This clonotype was obtained from a human donor in good health. The rearrangement joins TRBV15 to TRBJ2-3, with 9 bases aligning to TRBD2. Source material: naive CD8+ T cells from blood. The CDR3 is CATSRDYPSGVSTDTQYF. The CDR3 DNA is TGTGCCACCAGCAGAGATTACCCTAGCGGGGTTAGCACAGATACGCAGTATTTT. Filled out from reference TRBV15 and TRBJ2-3, the complete variable domain reads DAMVIQNPRYQVTQFGKPVTLSCSQTLNHNVMYWYQQKSSQAPKLLFHYYDKDFNNEADTPDNFQSRRPNTSFCFLDIRSPGLGDTAMYLCATSRDYPSGVSTDTQYFGPGTRLTVL.